What follows are 4 T cell receptor beta chains derived from one specimen sequenced in a study of T cells after yellow fever vaccination. TCRdb re-derived calls from the 5' RACE reads in MiXCR, one entry per CDR3 protein. The table records hundreds of thousands of distinct CDR3 sequences, 3.6% of them present only once. Material: PBMCs, obtained on the day of the yellow fever booster vaccination. These receptors originate from a man between 18 and 35 years old who received the YFV17D yellow fever vaccine.

This clonotype was observed at least ten times. The genes are TRBV5-5 and TRBJ2-3, with no clear D. CDR3 length: 12 amino acids. Germline V gives CDR1 SGHKS, CDR2 YYEKEE (reference sequence). V was shortened by 9 bases and J by 4 bases, with 12 bases between the two germline ends. CDR3 in amino acids: CATWLAADTQYF. CDR3 coding DNA: TGTGCCACCTGGTTGGCGGCAGATACGCAGTATTTT.

This clonotype was detected ten times or more. This chain joins TRBV20-1 and TRBJ2-3; 11 nucleotides align to TRBD2. The CDR3 is 15 amino acids. CDR1 is DFQATT and CDR2 is SNEGSKA in the germline V gene (reference sequence). V shed 1 base and J 5 bases; nucleotides not matched to a gene: 5. CDR3 sequence (DNA): TGCAGTGCTAGAGTAGCGGGGGGGCGTGGAGATACGCAGTATTTT. Translating it yields CSARVAGGRGDTQYF.

This clonotype occurred many times. An end of the junction does not agree with germline; a read error may underlie this. The chain is built from TRBV5-1 and TRBJ2-1, with TRBD1 as a possible D gene (5 bases). The CDR3 is 15 amino acids. Germline CDR1 SGHRS, CDR2 YFSETQ. The CDR3 loop is CASSLGTGIYNEQFF. Written as DNA, the CDR3 is TGTGCCAGCAGCTTAGGAACAGGTATCTACAATGAGCAGTTCTTC.

J is TRBJ2-3 and V is TRBV7-2; D remains unclear. V shed 1 base and J shed 5 bases, with 13 bases lying between them. Germline lookup yields CDR1 SGHTA and CDR2 FQGNSA. The CDR3 contains 15 residues. The CDR3 DNA reads as TGTGCCAGCAGCTTAGTAGGCGGCAGCCGAGATACGCAGTATTTT. Translating gives CASSLVGGSRDTQYF.